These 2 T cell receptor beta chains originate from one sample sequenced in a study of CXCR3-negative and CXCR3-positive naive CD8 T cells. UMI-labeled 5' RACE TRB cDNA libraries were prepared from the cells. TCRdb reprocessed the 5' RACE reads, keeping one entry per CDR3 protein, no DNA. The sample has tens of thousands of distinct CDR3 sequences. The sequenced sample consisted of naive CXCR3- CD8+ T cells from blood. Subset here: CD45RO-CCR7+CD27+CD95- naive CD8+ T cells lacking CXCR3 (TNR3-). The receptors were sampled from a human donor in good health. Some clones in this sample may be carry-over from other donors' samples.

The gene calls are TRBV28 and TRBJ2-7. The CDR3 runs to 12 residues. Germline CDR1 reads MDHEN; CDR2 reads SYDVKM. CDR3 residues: CASSYAGFEQYF.

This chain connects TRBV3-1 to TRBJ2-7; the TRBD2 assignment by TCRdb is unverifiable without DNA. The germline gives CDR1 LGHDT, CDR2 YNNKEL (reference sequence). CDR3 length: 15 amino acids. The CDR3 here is CASSQETAGYNEQYF.